Sequencing of this T cell receptor (beta chain) was carried out in a study of shared clonotypes between healthy human individuals. In the case of this clone: Its antigen is currently unknown.

Germline CDR1 and CDR2: LNHDA and SQIVND (reference sequence). The CDR3 totals 17 residues. The germline V and J ends were trimmed by 0 bases and 4 bases, with 17 bases remaining between them. The protocol was immunoSEQ multiplex PCR, while the TCRdb copy is restricted to in-frame clones and leaves out a portion. The repertoire has 2 million to 3 million clones, about 92% of them found once; the top ten carry about 0.13%. Study-level points and caveats: Rarefaction indicated that sorted-subset sequencing remained incomplete although depth was large.

The sequenced sample consisted of naive CD4+ T cells sorted from blood. Subset noted: CD45RA+ positively selected. The receptor was derived from a man aged 18 to 30 in good health. The chain carries TRBV19 and TRBJ2-3; D possibly corresponds to TRBD2 (7 bases). CDR3 loop: CASSIDVTGGRADTQYF. CDR3 DNA: TGTGCCAGTAGTATAGACGTAACGGGGGGCCGTGCAGATACGCAGTATTTT.